Shown below are 25 T cell receptor beta chains from a single sample sequenced in a study of T cells in Graves' hyperthyroidism and ophthalmopathy. The investigators amplified TCR beta CDR3 regions from RNA transcripts. HTBI primers were used for first-round RT-PCR of the TCR CDR3. TCRdb ran MiXCR on the multiplex PCR reads and lists one entry per CDR3 protein. The sample shows 350,000 or so distinct CDR3 sequences, about 18% of them seen only once. Material for sequencing was blood. These receptors came from a woman in her thirties with Graves' hyperthyroidism that later progressed to Graves' ophthalmopathy.

This clonotype was picked up a small number of times. The gene calls are TRBV5-1 and TRBJ2-1; D gene unclear. Germline CDR1 SGHRS, CDR2 YFSETQ. The CDR3 is 15 amino acids. Between the trimmed V and J ends, which lost 0 bases and 4 bases, there was a span of 11 bases. The CDR3 bases are TGCGCCAGCAGCTTGGCCGCGGACGGGTACAATGAGCAGTTCTTC. Its protein product is CASSLAADGYNEQFF.

The rearrangement joins TRBV7-9 to TRBJ2-1; TRBD2 agrees at 16 bases. The CDR3 sequence is 20 residues long. J lost 1 base, V lost 3 bases, and 9 bases had no gene match. CDR1 SEHNR and CDR2 FQNEAQ come from the germline V gene (reference sequence). The CDR3 reads CASSFPGLAGGRVSYNEQFF. CDR3 coding DNA: TGTGCCAGCAGCTTTCCGGGACTAGCGGGAGGGCGTGTATCCTACAATGAGCAGTTCTTC. The full variable domain, with the rest looked up from reference TRBV7-9 and TRBJ2-1, is DTGVSQNPRHKITKRGQNVTFRCDPISEHNRLYWYRQTLGQGPEFLTYFQNEAQLEKSRLLSDRFSAERPKGSFSTLEIQRTEQGDSAMYLCASSFPGLAGGRVSYNEQFFGPGTRLTVL.

This clonotype was recorded at least ten times. The chain combines TRBV19 with TRBJ2-2; 9 bases are shared with TRBD2. V lost 5 bases and J lost 4; bases outside the gene matches: 17. CDR1 is LNHDA and CDR2 is SQIVND in the germline V gene (reference sequence). There are 19 residues in the CDR3. This CDR3 is CASSFFRGRDRTRTGELFF. For the CDR3, the DNA is TGTGCCAGTAGTTTTTTCCGCGGGAGGGACCGAACACGCACCGGGGAGCTGTTTTTT.

This chain joins TRBV7-9 and TRBJ2-1; TRBD1 matches at 10 bases. CDR3 length: 17 residues. The germline gives CDR1 SEHNR, CDR2 FQNEAQ (reference sequence). J lost 6 bases, V lost 2 bases, and 10 bases had no gene match. The CDR3 sequence: CASSLPYDRGHGNEQFF. DNA of the CDR3: TGTGCCAGCAGCTTACCGTACGACAGGGGGCACGGCAATGAGCAGTTCTTC. The full variable domain, in which reference TRBV7-9 and TRBJ2-1 provide the parts outside the CDR3, is DTGVSQNPRHKITKRGQNVTFRCDPISEHNRLYWYRQTLGQGPEFLTYFQNEAQLEKSRLLSDRFSAERPKGSFSTLEIQRTEQGDSAMYLCASSLPYDRGHGNEQFFGPGTRLTVL.

This chain uses TRBV6-2 or TRBV6-3 with TRBJ2-1; weak D call: TRBD1 (6 bases). The CDR3 loop spans 13 amino acids. Looked up from germline, CDR1 is MNHEY and CDR2 is SVGEGT. Deletions cut 10 bases from V and 1 base from J, with 11 bases between. The CDR3 here is CATATGSYNEQFF. For the CDR3, the DNA is TGTGCCACCGCTACAGGGTCCTACAATGAGCAGTTCTTC.

This clonotype has at least ten counts. V usage is TRBV19 and J usage is TRBJ1-2, with TRBD1 as a possible D gene (5 bases). The CDR3 consists of 14 residues. Germline lookup yields CDR1 LNHDA and CDR2 SQIVND (reference sequence). V shed 6 bases and J shed 6 bases, with 17 bases lying between them. The CDR3 here is CASSQTAGMDGYTF. The DNA for the CDR3 is TGTGCCAGTAGCCAGACAGCTGGAATGGATGGCTACACCTTC.

This clonotype appeared many times. The genes are TRBV10-2 and TRBJ1-2; perhaps TRBD1 as D (6 bases). The CDR3 contains 11 residues. Germline loops: CDR1 WSHSY, CDR2 SAAADI. Between the trimmed V and J ends, which lost 6 bases and 8 bases, there was a span of 10 bases. CDR3 in DNA: TGCGCCAGCAGGACGGACAGCGGCTACACCTTC. It encodes CASRTDSGYTF.

This clonotype was seen at least ten times. The chain couples TRBV7-9 to TRBJ2-5; D gene unclear. The CDR3 has 17 residues. CDR1 SEHNR and CDR2 FQNEAQ come from the germline V gene (reference sequence). The V end was cut by 4 bases, the J end by 1 base, with 19 bases between. The CDR3 reads CASSSLNLPTTQETQYF. CDR3 DNA: TGTGCCAGCAGCTCCCTAAATTTGCCTACTACCCAAGAGACCCAGTACTTC.

This clonotype was observed at least ten times. The chain couples TRBV28 to TRBJ2-1; the D is unclear. The germline gives CDR1 MDHEN, CDR2 SYDVKM. V was trimmed by 2 bases and J by 3 bases, leaving 14 bases between them. The CDR3 spans 16 residues. The CDR3 sequence: CASSLKVSLFYNEQFF. CDR3 DNA: TGTGCCAGCAGTTTAAAGGTCAGCCTTTTCTACAATGAGCAGTTCTTC.

This clonotype was seen ten or more times. The V call is TRBV19, the J call TRBJ1-1; 7 bases fit TRBD1. The CDR3 extends over 14 amino acids. The germline V gene encodes CDR1 LNHDA and CDR2 SQIVND (reference sequence). The ends lost 5 bases at V and 10 bases at J; junction bases unmatched: 13. For the CDR3, the DNA is TGTGCCAGTAGTTCTTCAGACAGGGAGGTACGAGCTTTCTTT. Protein sequence: CASSSSDREVRAFF.

The CDR3 nucleotides read TGTGCCAGCAGCCCTAGAGGGGGTCTCGGGTCCCAAGAGACCCAGTACTTC. This encodes CASSPRGGLGSQETQYF. The V and J genes are TRBV11-3 and TRBJ2-5, with a tentative D call TRBD1 (6 bases). The germline V gene encodes CDR1 SGHNT and CDR2 YENEEA. The CDR3 spans 17 residues. The V end was cut by 5 bases, the J end by 1 base, with 20 bases between.

The V and J genes are TRBV3-1 and TRBJ1-1, with 8 bases aligning to TRBD1. After removal of 4 bases from V and 8 bases from J, the junction contained 9 bases not matched to a gene. Germline V gene data show CDR1 as LGHDT and CDR2 as YNNKEL (reference sequence). The CDR3 consists of 14 residues. The CDR3 sequence is CASSPGQGGREAFF. CDR3 nucleotide sequence: TGTGCCAGCAGCCCCGGACAGGGCGGCAGAGAAGCTTTCTTT.

There are a few counts of this clonotype. V is TRBV4-1 and J is TRBJ2-7; the D gene is possibly TRBD2 (5 bases). Germline V gene data show CDR1 as MGHRA and CDR2 as YSYEKL. V dropped 1 base and J dropped 6 bases, with 16 bases sitting between them. The CDR3 consists of 15 residues. CDR3 residues: CASSQVLAVSGEQYF. The CDR3 DNA follows: TGCGCCAGCAGCCAAGTCTTGGCAGTCAGCGGCGAGCAGTACTTC.

In its sample, this clonotype was seen many times. V and J are TRBV6-1 and TRBJ2-3; possible D gene TRBD2, 6 bases. Germline CDR1 is MNHNS and CDR2 is SASEGT. V was pared by 4 bases and J by 5 bases, with 16 bases between. The CDR3 consists of 15 residues. The DNA for the CDR3 is TGTGCCAGCAGTGTCGTGGAGGGAGTAGTAGATACGCAGTATTTT. Protein sequence: CASSVVEGVVDTQYF.

The rearrangement uses TRBV11-2 and TRBJ2-1; D is possibly TRBD2 (6 bases). The length of the CDR3 is 17 residues. Trimming pared 5 bases from V and 8 bases from J, leaving 25 bases between. Germline CDR1 is SGHAT and CDR2 is FQNNGV. The CDR3 protein is CASSLRPLAPFIDEQFF. The CDR3 DNA reads TGTGCCAGCAGCCTCCGCCCCCTAGCGCCCTTCATCGATGAGCAGTTCTTC.

The V and J genes are TRBV6-1 and TRBJ1-2; D perhaps matches TRBD1 (5 bases). Between the trimmed V and J ends, which lost 4 bases and 4 bases, there was a span of 16 bases. CDR1 and CDR2 (germline): MNHNS, SASEGT. The CDR3 length is 15 residues. CDR3 residues: CASSVEAPGGYGYTF. CDR3 coding DNA: TGTGCCAGCAGTGTCGAAGCCCCCGGGGGCTATGGCTACACCTTC.

This clonotype has ten or more counts. The V call is TRBV2, the J call TRBJ1-2; 8 bases align to TRBD1. This CDR3 is 14 amino acids long. Germline CDR1 SNHLY, CDR2 FYNNEI. The V gene end was trimmed by 6 bases and the J gene end by 3 bases; junction bases not matched to a gene: 6. The CDR3 protein is CASRETGDHYGYTF. The CDR3, as DNA: TGTGCCAGCAGGGAGACAGGGGACCACTATGGCTACACCTTC.

This clonotype was counted ten times or more. This chain uses TRBV30 with TRBJ1-1; a weak D match, TRBD1 (6 bases). Trimming shortened V by 2 bases and J by 4 bases, and 11 bases separated the two germline ends. CDR3 length equals 13 residues. From germline, CDR1 is GTSNPN and CDR2 SVGIG (reference sequence). In DNA form, the CDR3 reads TGTGCCTGGAGTAGGGGGAGAGGCACTGAAGCTTTCTTT. This translates into CAWSRGRGTEAFF.

The chain carries TRBV7-9 and TRBJ2-1; TRBD1 aligns across 7 bases. CDR1 and CDR2 (germline): SEHNR, FQNEAQ (reference sequence). Losses at the gene ends were 3 bases for V and 8 bases for J; bases not matched to a gene: 13. This CDR3 is 16 amino acids long. CDR3: CASSLWDSRGKDEQFF. The CDR3, as DNA: TGTGCCAGCAGCTTGTGGGACAGTAGGGGCAAGGATGAGCAGTTCTTC. The variable domain in full, with the rest retrieved from reference TRBV7-9 and TRBJ2-1, is DTGVSQNPRHKITKRGQNVTFRCDPISEHNRLYWYRQTLGQGPEFLTYFQNEAQLEKSRLLSDRFSAERPKGSFSTLEIQRTEQGDSAMYLCASSLWDSRGKDEQFFGPGTRLTVL.

The chain carries TRBV5-1 and TRBJ2-5; D is undetermined. The CDR3 length is 14 residues. V was clipped by 0 bases and J by 4 bases, with 10 bases between them. Germline CDR1 SGHRS, CDR2 YFSETQ. For the CDR3, the DNA is TGCGCCAGCAGCTTGGGGGGTTCCCGAGAGACCCAGTACTTC. Protein product: CASSLGGSRETQYF.

This clonotype was recorded many times. The V and J genes are TRBV11-3 and TRBJ2-7; TRBD1 matches 8 bases. Germline trimming cut 2 bases from V and 5 bases from J; bases unmatched to any gene: 8. The CDR3 loop spans 15 amino acids. The germline CDR1 and CDR2 sequences are SGHNT and YENEEA. The CDR3 region is CASSLSHQGANEQYF. The CDR3 DNA reads as TGTGCCAGCAGCTTAAGTCATCAGGGGGCCAACGAGCAGTACTTC.

This clonotype was observed at least ten times. The genes are TRBV9 and TRBJ1-3; the D is unclear. The CDR3 is made up of 15 amino acids. The V gene lost 4 bases and the J gene lost 4 bases, with 15 bases spanning the gap. Looked up from germline, CDR1 is SGDLS and CDR2 is YYNGEE. The CDR3 loop reads CASSPRRDSGNTIYF. The CDR3 nucleotides read TGTGCCAGCAGCCCAAGGAGAGATTCAGGAAACACCATATATTTT.

This clonotype was recorded at least ten times. This sequence joins TRBV10-3 and TRBJ1-1; possible D gene TRBD1, 6 bases. CDR3 size: 13 residues. V dropped 6 bases and J dropped 5 bases, with 13 bases sitting between them. Germline CDR1 is ENHRY and CDR2 is SYGVKD. This CDR3 reads CAISPGQGTEAFF. The DNA of the CDR3 is TGTGCCATCAGCCCTGGGCAGGGGACTGAAGCTTTCTTT.

This clonotype was picked up many times. The chain couples TRBV5-1 to TRBJ1-2; 8 positions agree with TRBD1. Germline V gene lookup returns CDR1 SGHRS and CDR2 YFSETQ. The CDR3 is 11 residues long. J gave up 10 bases and V 4 bases, and 3 bases lay outside the gene matches. DNA of the CDR3: TGCGCCAGCAGCCCGGGACAGGACTACACCTTC. This codes for CASSPGQDYTF. The whole variable domain, remainder taken from reference TRBV5-1 and TRBJ1-2, is KAGVTQTPRYLIKTRGQQVTLSCSPISGHRSVSWYQQTPGQGLQFLFEYFSETQRNKGNFPGRFSGRQFSNSRSEMNVSTLELGDSALYLCASSPGQDYTFGSGTRLTVV.

V gene TRBV10-2 combines with J gene TRBJ2-4; D may be TRBD1 (6 bases). The CDR3 has 16 residues. Trimming took off 2 bases at V and 9 bases at J, with 20 bases between the two ends. CDR1 and CDR2 from the germline V gene are WSHSY and SAAADI. CDR3 sequence: CASSELATIRGSIQYF. The CDR3 bases are TGCGCCAGCAGTGAGCTCGCCACGATCAGGGGAAGCATTCAGTACTTC.